Reported below is one TCR beta chain. The source of the sample is a study of blood T cell repertoires in COVID-19. V dropped 0 bases and J dropped 11 bases, with 16 bases sitting between them. The germline CDR1 and CDR2 sequences are LNHNV and YYDKDF (reference sequence). The CDR3 is 14 amino acids. In the original analysis: By means of reference gene primer amplification, nucleated cell counts were estimated. Using immunoSEQ multiplex PCR, the repertoire was profiled, and TCRdb retains in-frame clones only, with some absent. V, J and clone size are taken as reported in that table, and D and trimming were inferred from the DNA itself. The sample includes approximately 150,000 clones, 70% to 80% of them seen just once.

The receptor comes from a man aged 45-60 years with acute or convalescent COVID-19. The specimen was peripheral blood. The chain couples TRBV15 to TRBJ1-1, with a tentative D call TRBD1 (6 bases). The CDR3 sequence is CATSREIRAGEAFF. DNA of the CDR3: TGTGCCACCAGCAGAGAGATAAGGGCAGGGGAGGCTTTCTTT.